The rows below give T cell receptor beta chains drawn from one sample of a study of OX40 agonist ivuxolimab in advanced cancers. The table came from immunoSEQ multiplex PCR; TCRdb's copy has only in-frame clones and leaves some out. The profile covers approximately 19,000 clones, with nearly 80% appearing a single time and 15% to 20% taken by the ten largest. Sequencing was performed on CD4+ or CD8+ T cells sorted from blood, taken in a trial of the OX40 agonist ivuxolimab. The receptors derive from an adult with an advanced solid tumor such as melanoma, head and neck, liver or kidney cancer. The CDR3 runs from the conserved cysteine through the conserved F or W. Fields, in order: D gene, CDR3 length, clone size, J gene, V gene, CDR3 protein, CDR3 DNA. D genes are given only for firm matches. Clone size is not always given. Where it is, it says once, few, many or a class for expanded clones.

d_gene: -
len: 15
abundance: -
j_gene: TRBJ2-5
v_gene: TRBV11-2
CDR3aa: CASSTSGGGQETQYF
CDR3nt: TGTGCCAGCAGCACTTCAGGGGGGGGGCAAGAGACCCAGTACTTC

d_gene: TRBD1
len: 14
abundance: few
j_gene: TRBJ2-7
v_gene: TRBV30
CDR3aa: CAWRDRDRGHEQYF
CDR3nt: TGTGCCTGGAGGGACCGGGACAGGGGCCACGAGCAGTACTTC

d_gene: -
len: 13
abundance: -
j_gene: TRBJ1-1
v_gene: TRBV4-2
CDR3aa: CASSFNWGSEAFF
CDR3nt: TGTGCCAGCAGCTTTAACTGGGGATCTGAAGCTTTCTTT

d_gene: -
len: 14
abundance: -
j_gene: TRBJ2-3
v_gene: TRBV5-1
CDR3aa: CASSPSTRTDTQYF
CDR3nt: TGCGCCAGCAGCCCGTCGACTAGGACAGATACGCAGTATTTT

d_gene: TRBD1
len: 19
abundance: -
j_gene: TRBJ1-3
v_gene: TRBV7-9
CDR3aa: CASSFFTAWTGRSGNTIYF
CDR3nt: TGTGCCAGCAGCTTTTTTACCGCGTGGACAGGCCGCTCTGGAAACACCATATATTTT

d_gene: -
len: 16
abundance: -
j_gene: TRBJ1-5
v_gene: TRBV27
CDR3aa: CASSLDWAVDNQPQHF
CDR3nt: TGTGCCAGCAGTTTGGATTGGGCAGTCGATAATCAGCCCCAGCATTTT

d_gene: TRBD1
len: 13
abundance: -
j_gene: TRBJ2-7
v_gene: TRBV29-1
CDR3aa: CSVAGTGTNEQYF
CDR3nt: TGCAGCGTTGCCGGGACAGGGACGAACGAGCAGTACTTC

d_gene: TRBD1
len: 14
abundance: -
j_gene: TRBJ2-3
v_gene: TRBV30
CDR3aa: CAWRTGTVSDTQYF
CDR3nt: TGTGCCTGGAGGACCGGGACAGTCTCAGATACGCAGTATTTT

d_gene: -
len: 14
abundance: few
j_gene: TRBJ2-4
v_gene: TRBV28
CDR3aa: CASEDALAKNIQYF
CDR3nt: TGTGCCAGCGAGGATGCACTAGCCAAAAACATTCAGTACTTC

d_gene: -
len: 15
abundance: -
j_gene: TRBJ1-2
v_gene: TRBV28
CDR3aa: CASKRPQGWIYGYTF
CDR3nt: TGTGCCAGCAAAAGGCCACAGGGTTGGATTTATGGCTACACCTTC

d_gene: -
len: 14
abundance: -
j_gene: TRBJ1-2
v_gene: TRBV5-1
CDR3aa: CASSLDSLRPGYTF
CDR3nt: TGCGCCAGCAGCTTGGATTCCTTGCGGCCTGGCTACACCTTC

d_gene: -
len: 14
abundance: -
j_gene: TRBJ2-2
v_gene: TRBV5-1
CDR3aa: CASSRRGDTGELFF
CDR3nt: TGCGCCAGCAGCCGGAGGGGAGACACCGGGGAGCTGTTTTTT

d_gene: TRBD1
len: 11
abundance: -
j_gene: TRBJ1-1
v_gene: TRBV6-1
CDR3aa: CASSDGQGAFF
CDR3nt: TGTGCCAGCAGTGATGGACAGGGGGCTTTCTTT

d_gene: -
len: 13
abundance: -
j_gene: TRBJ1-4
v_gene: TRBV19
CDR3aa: CASSPRRTEGLFF
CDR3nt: TGTGCCAGTAGTCCAAGACGGACTGAGGGACTGTTTTTT

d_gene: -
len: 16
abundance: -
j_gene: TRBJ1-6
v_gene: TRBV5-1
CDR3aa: CASSVSGRGRNSPLHF
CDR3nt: TGCGCCAGCAGCGTCTCGGGGAGAGGACGGAATTCACCCCTCCACTTT

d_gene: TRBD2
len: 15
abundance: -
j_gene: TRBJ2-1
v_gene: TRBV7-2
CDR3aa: CASSPQAGAGNEQFF
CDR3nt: TGTGCCAGCAGCCCACAAGCGGGAGCGGGCAATGAGCAGTTCTTC

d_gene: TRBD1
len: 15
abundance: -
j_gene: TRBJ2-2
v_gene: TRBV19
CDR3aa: CASSRGDRDAGELFF
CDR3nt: TGTGCCAGTAGCCGGGGGGACAGGGATGCCGGGGAGCTGTTTTTT

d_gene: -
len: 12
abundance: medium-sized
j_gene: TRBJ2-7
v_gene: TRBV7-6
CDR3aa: CASSSQGYEQYF
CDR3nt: TGTGCCAGCAGCTCACAGGGCTACGAGCAGTACTTC

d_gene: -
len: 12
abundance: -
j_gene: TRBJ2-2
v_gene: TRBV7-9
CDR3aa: CASSFGGGELFF
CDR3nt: TGTGCCAGCAGCTTTGGGGGCGGGGAGCTGTTTTTT

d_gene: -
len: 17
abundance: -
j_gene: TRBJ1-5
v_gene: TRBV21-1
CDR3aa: CASSKVMGGNSNQPQHF
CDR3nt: TGTGCCAGCAGCAAAGTTATGGGTGGGAATAGCAATCAGCCCCAGCATTTT

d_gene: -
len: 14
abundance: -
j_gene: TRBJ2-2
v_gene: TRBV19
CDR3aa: CASSPRIMAGELFF
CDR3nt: TGTGCCAGTAGTCCGCGGATTATGGCCGGGGAGCTGTTTTTT

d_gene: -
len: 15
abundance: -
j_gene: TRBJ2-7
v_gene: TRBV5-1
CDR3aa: CASSFSDPRSYEQYF
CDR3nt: TGCGCCAGCAGCTTTAGCGATCCACGCTCCTACGAGCAGTACTTC

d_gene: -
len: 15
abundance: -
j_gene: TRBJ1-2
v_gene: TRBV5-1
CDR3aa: CASSYEGGHSYGYTF
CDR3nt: TGCGCCAGCAGCTATGAAGGAGGTCACTCCTATGGCTACACCTTC